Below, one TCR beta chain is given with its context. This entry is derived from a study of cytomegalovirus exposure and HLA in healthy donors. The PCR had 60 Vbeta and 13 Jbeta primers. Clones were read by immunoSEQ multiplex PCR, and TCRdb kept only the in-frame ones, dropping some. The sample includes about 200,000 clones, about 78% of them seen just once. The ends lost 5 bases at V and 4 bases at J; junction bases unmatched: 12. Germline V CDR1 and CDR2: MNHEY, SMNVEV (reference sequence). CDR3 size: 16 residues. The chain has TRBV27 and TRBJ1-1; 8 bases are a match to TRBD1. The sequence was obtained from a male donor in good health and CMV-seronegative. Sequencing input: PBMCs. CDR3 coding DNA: TGTGCCAGCAGTACCCACCGAGGACAGGGCGGCACTGAAGCTTTCTTT. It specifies CASSTHRGQGGTEAFF.